This entry lists 12 T cell receptor beta chains sequenced from one sample in a study of cytomegalovirus exposure and HLA in healthy donors. PCR primers comprised 60 Vbeta and 13 Jbeta primers. TCRdb's copy holds only in-frame clones and misses some; the assay was immunoSEQ multiplex PCR. The table has approximately 170,000 clones, approximately 85% seen once. Sample: PBMCs. The receptor source for this set is a man aged 25-40 years in good health and CMV-seropositive.

This chain links TRBV15 with TRBJ1-1; unclear D gene. CDR3 length: 15 amino acids. Trimming stripped 5 bases from V and 0 bases from J, with 13 bases between. Germline CDR1 LNHNV, CDR2 YYDKDF (reference sequence). Written as DNA, the CDR3 is TGTGCCACCAGCGAGGGAAACGCAGTGAACACTGAAGCTTTCTTT. Its protein is CATSEGNAVNTEAFF.

The CDR3 protein is CAISEWSSSPLHF. DNA of the CDR3: TGTGCCATCAGTGAGTGGTCGAGTTCACCCCTCCACTTT. J is TRBJ1-6 and V is TRBV10-3; no reliable D call. V lost 1 base to trimming and J lost 9 bases, with 7 bases between them. Germline V CDR1 and CDR2: ENHRY, SYGVKD. This CDR3 is 13 amino acids long.

The chain is built from TRBV29-1 and TRBJ2-3; possible D gene TRBD2, 6 bases. Trimming pared 6 bases from V and 1 base from J, leaving 11 bases between. Germline lookup yields CDR1 SQVTM and CDR2 ANQGSEA. The CDR3 contains 13 residues. DNA of the CDR3: TGCAGCGTCCCCCCTAGCGGCACAGATACGCAGTATTTT. Translating it yields CSVPPSGTDTQYF.

V usage is TRBV6-6 and J usage is TRBJ2-3, with 8 bases lining up with TRBD1. J gave up 2 bases and V 6 bases, and 7 bases lay outside the gene matches. The CDR3 sequence is 15 residues long. Germline CDR1 MNHNY, CDR2 SVGAGI (reference sequence). Written as DNA, the CDR3 is TGTGCCAGCAGCCATACAGGGGGACCCACAGATACGCAGTATTTT. Amino acids: CASSHTGGPTDTQYF.

This rearrangement joins TRBV4-1 to TRBJ2-1, with 7 bases lining up with TRBD2. The J segment lost 6 bases and the V segment lost 0 bases, leaving 8 bases of the junction unmatched. CDR1 MGHRA and CDR2 YSYEKL come from the germline V gene. This CDR3 has 16 amino acids. Here the CDR3 DNA reads TGCGCCAGCAGCCAAGATCGGGCTAGCGGAGTCAATGAGCAGTTCTTC. Protein sequence: CASSQDRASGVNEQFF.

V gene TRBV4-1 combines with J gene TRBJ2-1; D call uncertain. Trimming stripped 4 bases from V and 4 bases from J, with 20 bases between. Germline V gene data show CDR1 as MGHRA and CDR2 as YSYEKL. This CDR3 contains 17 residues. The CDR3 loop reads CASSLRHPSTAYNEQFF. The CDR3 DNA sequence: TGCGCCAGCAGCCTAAGACACCCCTCCACGGCGTACAATGAGCAGTTCTTC.

The count of this clone is one. V gene TRBV5-5 combines with J gene TRBJ2-7; weak D call: TRBD1 (6 bases). Germline CDR1 reads SGHKS; CDR2 reads YYEKEE (reference sequence). CDR3 size: 13 residues. The germline V and J ends were trimmed by 5 bases and 0 bases, with 9 bases remaining between them. As DNA, the CDR3 is TGTGCCAGCAGACGGACAGACTCCTACGAGCAGTACGTC. Translated, it gives CASRRTDSYEQYV.

V gene TRBV6-1 combines with J gene TRBJ1-2; D gene ambiguous. The CDR3 has 15 residues. V lost 7 bases and J lost 0, with 15 bases in between. Germline V gene sequence: CDR1 MNHNS, CDR2 SASEGT. This CDR3 reads CASTASGVPNYGYTF. In DNA form, the CDR3 reads TGTGCCAGCACGGCATCCGGAGTACCTAACTATGGCTACACCTTC.

The V and J genes are TRBV18 and TRBJ1-2, with 9 bases matching TRBD1. Germline V CDR1 and CDR2: KGHSH, LQKENI. This CDR3 is 17 amino acids long. Unmatched junction bases numbered 12, after V lost 4 bases and J lost 3 bases. For the CDR3, the DNA is TGTGCCAGCTCACAAAAGCCGGGACAGGGAGTGGACTATGGCTACACCTTC. Amino acids: CASSQKPGQGVDYGYTF.

This chain uses TRBV4-2 with TRBJ2-1; D perhaps matches TRBD2 (5 bases). Trimming removed 0 bases from V and 5 bases from J, with 11 bases in between. Germline values: CDR1 LGHNA, CDR2 YNFKEQ. This CDR3 spans 15 amino acids. CDR3 amino acids: CASSQETGRDNEQFF. The CDR3 DNA follows: TGTGCCAGCAGCCAAGAGACGGGAAGGGACAATGAGCAGTTCTTC.

This clone occurred a few times. The J gene is TRBJ1-1, the V gene TRBV7-2, with 7 bases that match TRBD1. Trimming took 5 bases from V and 1 from J; bases not matched to a gene: 4. CDR1 SGHTA and CDR2 FQGNSA come from the germline V gene. The CDR3 has 14 amino acids. CDR3 DNA: TGTGCCAGCAGCACCCGGACAGGGAACACTGAAGCTTTCTTT. This sequence encodes CASSTRTGNTEAFF.

The rearrangement joins TRBV10-3 to TRBJ2-7, with a weak D call TRBD2 (6 bases). This CDR3 comprises 15 residues. V lost 4 bases, J lost 6 bases, and 19 bases lay in between. The germline V gene encodes CDR1 ENHRY and CDR2 SYGVKD. CDR3 loop: CAISAGTPYHSEQYV. The DNA for the CDR3 is TGTGCCATCAGTGCAGGGACTCCTTATCACTCCGAGCAGTACGTC.